Listed below are T cell receptor beta chains from one sample, sequenced in a study of blood T cells in healthy people across ages. Via MiXCR, TCRdb re-called the 5' RACE reads, giving one row per CDR3 protein. Of about 640,000 distinct CDR3 sequences listed, around three fifths are singletons. Input material: blood. Every receptor here comes from a man in his 60s in good health. Both conserved end residues are part of each CDR3. The order of the fields is clone size, D gene, V gene, J gene, CDR3 protein, CDR3 DNA. The D gene is left open where the match is weak. Size tells how often a clone was seen (once, few, many) or the class of an expanded clone, and some rows leave it out.

clone size: -; D gene: -; V gene: TRBV7-2; J gene: TRBJ2-3; CDR3 protein: CASSIGQFTDTQYF; CDR3 DNA: TGTGCCAGCAGCATAGGACAGTTCACAGATACGCAGTATTTT
clone size: -; D gene: -; V gene: TRBV20-1; J gene: TRBJ1-2; CDR3 protein: CSARSGGGLPPYGYTF; CDR3 DNA: TGCAGTGCTAGAAGCGGGGGAGGCCTCCCCCCCTATGGCTACACCTTC
clone size: -; D gene: -; V gene: TRBV29-1; J gene: TRBJ2-3; CDR3 protein: CSVRKGDFSTDTQYF; CDR3 DNA: TGCAGCGTGAGAAAAGGGGATTTTAGCACAGATACGCAGTATTTT
clone size: -; D gene: -; V gene: TRBV5-1; J gene: TRBJ2-2; CDR3 protein: CASSLTGPWETGELFF; CDR3 DNA: TGCGCCAGCAGCTTGACAGGGCCCTGGGAGACCGGGGAGCTGTTTTTT
clone size: -; D gene: TRBD1; V gene: TRBV4-1; J gene: TRBJ2-1; CDR3 protein: CASSHTGTANIFFYNEQFF; CDR3 DNA: TGCGCCAGCAGCCATACCGGGACAGCTAATATTTTTTTCTACAATGAGCAGTTCTTC
clone size: -; D gene: TRBD2; V gene: TRBV20-1; J gene: TRBJ2-3; CDR3 protein: CSARDPLAGGPDTQYF; CDR3 DNA: TGCAGTGCTAGAGATCCCCTAGCGGGGGGGCCAGATACGCAGTATTTT
clone size: many; D gene: TRBD1; V gene: TRBV29-1; J gene: TRBJ2-7; CDR3 protein: CSVDTGTGHEQYF; CDR3 DNA: TGCAGCGTTGACACCGGGACAGGGCACGAGCAGTACTTC
clone size: -; D gene: TRBD1; V gene: TRBV5-4; J gene: TRBJ2-4; CDR3 protein: CASSLRQGASIQYF; CDR3 DNA: TGTGCCAGCAGCTTGAGACAGGGGGCCAGCATTCAGTACTTC
clone size: -; D gene: TRBD2; V gene: TRBV7-2; J gene: TRBJ2-1; CDR3 protein: CDSSLWASASGGALPHEQFF; CDR3 DNA: TGTGACAGCAGCTTATGGGCTTCGGCTAGCGGGGGGGCCCTTCCCCATGAGCAGTTCTTC
clone size: once; D gene: -; V gene: TRBV3-1; J gene: TRBJ2-6; CDR3 protein: CTSSRRDTSNVLTF; CDR3 DNA: TGTACCAGCAGCCGCCGGGACACCTCCAACGTCCTGACTTTC
clone size: few; D gene: TRBD1; V gene: TRBV20-1; J gene: TRBJ2-7; CDR3 protein: CSAGQGYYEQYF; CDR3 DNA: TGCAGTGCAGGACAGGGTTACTACGAGCAGTACTTC
clone size: once; D gene: -; V gene: TRBV15; J gene: TRBJ2-3; CDR3 protein: CATRSTDTQYF; CDR3 DNA: TGTGCCACCCGGAGCACAGATACGCAGTATTTT
clone size: -; D gene: -; V gene: TRBV29-1; J gene: TRBJ2-1; CDR3 protein: CSVGQAAYNEQFF; CDR3 DNA: TGCAGCGTTGGACAGGCTGCCTACAATGAGCAGTTCTTC
clone size: -; D gene: TRBD2; V gene: TRBV3-1; J gene: TRBJ2-1; CDR3 protein: CASSRVSGGAAYEQFF; CDR3 DNA: TGTGCCAGCAGCCGAGTTAGCGGGGGGGCCGCCTATGAGCAGTTCTTC
clone size: -; D gene: -; V gene: TRBV20-1; J gene: TRBJ1-1; CDR3 protein: CSARFGEGTEAFF; CDR3 DNA: TGCAGTGCTAGATTCGGGGAAGGGACTGAAGCTTTCTTT
clone size: few; D gene: TRBD1; V gene: TRBV29-1; J gene: TRBJ2-4; CDR3 protein: CSAGTGGLIQYF; CDR3 DNA: TGCAGCGCCGGGACAGGGGGCCTCATTCAGTACTTC
clone size: few; D gene: TRBD1; V gene: TRBV10-3; J gene: TRBJ2-4; CDR3 protein: CAISEFGDRAAKNIQYF; CDR3 DNA: TGTGCCATCAGTGAGTTTGGGGACAGGGCCGCCAAAAACATTCAGTACTTC
clone size: few; D gene: -; V gene: TRBV28; J gene: TRBJ2-1; CDR3 protein: CASGTRGGSYNEQFF; CDR3 DNA: TGTGCCAGCGGGACACGTGGGGGCTCCTACAATGAGCAGTTCTTC
clone size: few; D gene: TRBD2; V gene: TRBV4-2; J gene: TRBJ2-1; CDR3 protein: CASSQDGAGGQYEQFF; CDR3 DNA: TGTGCCAGCAGCCAAGACGGAGCGGGGGGCCAGTATGAGCAGTTCTTC
clone size: -; D gene: -; V gene: TRBV12-3/TRBV12-4; J gene: TRBJ2-1; CDR3 protein: CASRGASYNEQFF; CDR3 DNA: TGTGCCAGCAGGGGGGCGAGCTACAATGAGCAGTTCTTC
clone size: few; D gene: -; V gene: TRBV10-3; J gene: TRBJ2-5; CDR3 protein: CAISEGWETQYF; CDR3 DNA: TGTGCCATCAGTGAGGGGTGGGAGACCCAGTACTTC
clone size: -; D gene: -; V gene: TRBV5-1; J gene: TRBJ1-6; CDR3 protein: CASSLGGQSSYNSPLHF; CDR3 DNA: TGCGCCAGCAGCTTGGGCGGACAGAGCTCCTATAATTCACCCCTCCACTTT
clone size: few; D gene: -; V gene: TRBV21-1; J gene: TRBJ1-5; CDR3 protein: CASSSPAWGTGSQPQHF; CDR3 DNA: -
clone size: -; D gene: -; V gene: TRBV21-1; J gene: TRBJ2-7; CDR3 protein: CYCIAGGNSYEQYF; CDR3 DNA: TGTTATTGCATTGCGGGGGGGAACTCCTACGAGCAGTACTTC
clone size: -; D gene: -; V gene: TRBV5-1; J gene: TRBJ2-1; CDR3 protein: CASSSTVTSYNEQFF; CDR3 DNA: TGCGCCAGCAGCTCGACAGTTACTTCCTACAATGAGCAGTTCTTC
clone size: -; D gene: -; V gene: TRBV28; J gene: TRBJ2-7; CDR3 protein: CASSSPSGFEQYF; CDR3 DNA: TGTGCCAGCAGTTCCCCCTCAGGGTTCGAGCAGTACTTC
clone size: few; D gene: -; V gene: TRBV6-5; J gene: TRBJ2-5; CDR3 protein: CASSPTRGAQETQYF; CDR3 DNA: TGTGCCAGCAGTCCAACTCGGGGGGCCCAAGAGACCCAGTACTTC
clone size: few; D gene: -; V gene: TRBV29-1; J gene: TRBJ2-3; CDR3 protein: CSVVTDTQYF; CDR3 DNA: TGCAGCGTTGTAACAGATACGCAGTATTTT
clone size: few; D gene: -; V gene: TRBV4-2; J gene: TRBJ2-6; CDR3 protein: CASSQDESSGANVLTF; CDR3 DNA: TGTGCCAGCAGCCAAGATGAGTCCTCTGGGGCCAACGTCCTGACTTTC
clone size: -; D gene: -; V gene: TRBV7-8; J gene: TRBJ2-3; CDR3 protein: CASSNPDASSTDTQYF; CDR3 DNA: TGTGCCAGCAGCAACCCGGACGCCTCTAGCACAGATACGCAGTATTTT
clone size: -; D gene: -; V gene: TRBV20-1; J gene: TRBJ2-1; CDR3 protein: CSARESEGVWKNEQFF; CDR3 DNA: TGCAGTGCTAGAGAGTCGGAAGGGGTGTGGAAGAATGAGCAGTTCTTC
clone size: many; D gene: -; V gene: TRBV5-1; J gene: TRBJ2-5; CDR3 protein: CASSFEETQYF; CDR3 DNA: TGCGCCAGCAGCTTTGAGGAGACCCAGTACTTC
clone size: -; D gene: -; V gene: TRBV3-1; J gene: TRBJ1-1; CDR3 protein: CASSPQPTNTEAFF; CDR3 DNA: TGTGCCAGCAGCCCCCAGCCGACGAACACTGAAGCTTTCTTT
clone size: -; D gene: TRBD2; V gene: TRBV15; J gene: TRBJ2-1; CDR3 protein: CATDQAGLNEQFF; CDR3 DNA: TGTGCCACCGACCAAGCGGGACTCAATGAGCAGTTCTTC
clone size: few; D gene: TRBD2; V gene: TRBV12-3/TRBV12-4; J gene: TRBJ2-1; CDR3 protein: CASTKTSATYNEQFF; CDR3 DNA: TGTGCCAGCACCAAGACTAGCGCAACCTACAATGAGCAGTTCTTC
clone size: once; D gene: TRBD2; V gene: TRBV5-4; J gene: TRBJ2-5; CDR3 protein: CASSDGLAGGKETQYF; CDR3 DNA: TGTGCCAGCAGCGACGGACTAGCGGGGGGAAAAGAGACCCAGTACTTC
clone size: many; D gene: -; V gene: TRBV2; J gene: TRBJ2-5; CDR3 protein: CANSYQETQYF; CDR3 DNA: TGTGCCAACTCGTACCAAGAGACCCAGTACTTC
clone size: -; D gene: -; V gene: TRBV2; J gene: TRBJ2-3; CDR3 protein: CASRMDTHMQYF; CDR3 DNA: TGTGCCAGCAGGATGGACACGCATATGCAGTATTTT
clone size: many; D gene: -; V gene: TRBV20-1; J gene: TRBJ1-2; CDR3 protein: CSARDEGSEGYTF; CDR3 DNA: TGCAGTGCTAGAGATGAGGGGAGTGAGGGCTACACCTTC
clone size: few; D gene: -; V gene: TRBV4-2; J gene: TRBJ2-3; CDR3 protein: CASSPRSAGGADTQYF; CDR3 DNA: TGTGCCAGCAGCCCAAGGTCGGCTGGAGGGGCAGATACGCAGTATTTT
clone size: -; D gene: TRBD1; V gene: TRBV5-5; J gene: TRBJ1-5; CDR3 protein: CASSLDMALTGTAQHF; CDR3 DNA: TGTGCCAGCAGCTTGGATATGGCCCTGACAGGGACAGCCCAGCATTTT
clone size: -; D gene: -; V gene: TRBV28; J gene: TRBJ1-4; CDR3 protein: CASSSPASTGSKEKLFF; CDR3 DNA: TGTGCCAGCAGTTCCCCCGCTTCTACAGGGTCGAAAGAAAAACTGTTTTTT